This T cell receptor (beta chain) was documented in a study of T cell repertoires in cytomegalovirus infection. Regarding the study as a whole: In two of eight donors, the top clonotype was HLA-C-restricted CMV-specific.

This clonotype was detected only a few times. The antigen is undetermined. Each CDR3 protein gets one entry after TCRdb re-called the reads with MiXCR. The sample yields some 220,000 distinct CDR3 sequences, roughly 12% seen once. Source material: PBMCs. The TCR originated in a human donor in good health (CMV status not recorded). Some clones in this sample may be carry-over from other donors' samples.

The CDR3 DNA reads TGTGCCAGCAGTGAACCCGGGACAACTAACACTGAAGCTTTCTTT. Encoded protein: CASSEPGTTNTEAFF. The chain is built from TRBV25-1 and TRBJ1-1; possible D gene TRBD1, 6 bases. This CDR3 spans 15 amino acids. CDR1 is MGHDK, CDR2 SYGVNS, per germline. Trimming took 2 bases from V and 2 from J, leaving 12 bases between them.